This T cell receptor beta chain is from a study of blood T cells in healthy people across ages (dated by TCRdb to the mid-2010s). About the study as a whole: In model experiments, template switching captured about one uniquely barcoded TCR beta cDNA molecule for every two T cells. To track age-related changes in TCR beta repertoire diversity, the study relied on deep sequencing normalized with unique cDNA molecular identifiers. The donors were divided into four age groups: young (average 16 years), middle-aged (almost 40), aged (approximately 64) and long-lived (around 87). To avoid experimental bias, donors of different ages were spread randomly across the sequencing lanes. The study analyzed two additional independent replicas of 1 million unique cDNA reads from the same blood draw for two donors, one aged 18 to 29 and one aged 80 or older.

The donors were roughly 40 Caucasian individuals from Russia, aged 6 to 90 years, who were systemically healthy. Each donor gave about 11 milliliters of peripheral blood, drawn into EDTA-treated Vacutainer tubes. Ficoll-Paque density-gradient centrifugation was used to isolate PBMCs, with at least 6.5 million per sample. Total RNA, at least 5 micrograms per sample, was extracted from PBMCs with Trizol reagent. For every donor, flow cytometry on a PBMC aliquot measured the percentage of naive CD45RAhigh/CD27high T cells. Overall results and qualifications from the work: Because profiling used bulk unsorted PBMCs, naive and antigen-experienced compartments could not be compared conclusively. Total diversity estimates from one million sequenced T cells were considered lower bounds and underestimates. Compared with the aged group, more naive CD4+ T cells, fewer expanded clones and increased TCR diversity were shown by the long-lived group, suggesting age selection. Because donor CMV infection status was unknown, age-related changes in expanded clonotypes were potentially confounded. Observed TCR beta diversity correlated strongly with the percentage of naive T cells measured by flow cytometry. As age increased, observed TCR beta diversity per million T cells dropped in a roughly linear way, and a significant reduction was already evident by age 40.

In its sample, this clonotype was seen a few times. It has no known antigen specificity. Base qualities are not recorded, but no much larger clone differs from it by a single base. The method behind the library was 5' RACE. The instrument was an Illumina HiSeq 2500. A second PCR of roughly 7 to 11 cycles was performed with a sample-barcoded 5' primer and a J-beta primer mix. A unique molecular identifier was introduced onto each TCR beta cDNA molecule by a template-switch 5' adaptor carrying 12 random nucleotides. Each sample yielded at least 3 million CDR3-containing paired-end reads. First-strand cDNA synthesis was performed from all RNA using the Mint cDNA synthesis kit, with priming by a TRBC-specific oligonucleotide. After uracil-DNA glycosylase treatment, a first 18-cycle PCR used universal primers M1SS and BC2_uni_R on all cDNA. As for the authors' bioinformatics: For normalization, 1 million high-quality reads were randomly selected from each sample, with every read carrying a distinct molecular identifier. Instead of being binned into consensus sequences, reads that shared molecular identifiers were thrown out. CDR3 identification, clonotype clustering and error correction used MiTCR with a Q25 quality threshold and the strictest error-elimination algorithm. A nonparametric unseen species model with Euler transformation was used to estimate a lower bound on total TCR beta diversity. Clones were called with MiXCR by TCRdb after fastp trimmed the public reads at Q25, and only in-frame beta chains were retained. A single entry per CDR3 protein holds the most common genes and DNA from its merged rows. The V and J calls come from TCRdb's annotation, not from the publication. In this sample the table shows 1 million or so distinct CDR3 sequences, around 45% of which occur a single time. Of the sample, about 19% falls within the top ten clones.

Trimming takes 2 bases from V and 4 bases from J, and the germline ends sit 15 bases apart. Looking up the germline V gene yields CDR1 ENHRY and CDR2 SYGVKD. The CDR3 spans 16 residues, from the cysteine through the phenylalanine. The kept DNA is CDR3 alone, 48 bases in frame from the first base. The chain employs TRBV10-3 and TRBJ1-5, with no confident D gene call. The source is a woman aged 60 to 75 in good health. Sequencing was done on a sample of blood. The CDR3 has the sequence CAISEDIGSGNQPQHF. The DNA sequence follows: TGTGCCATCAGTGAGGATATAGGGAGCGGTAATCAGCCCCAGCATTTT.